This T cell receptor (beta chain) originates from a study of cytomegalovirus exposure and HLA in healthy donors. Germline assignment: CDR1 MRHNA and CDR2 SNTAGT. The CDR3 sequence is 13 residues long. Trimming left V 2 bases short and J 5 bases short, with 7 bases between. PCR amplification relied on 60 Vbeta primers (plus 13 Jbeta primers). Profiled with immunoSEQ multiplex PCR; TCRdb holds only in-frame clones, not every one. The repertoire holds some 200,000 clones, with 75% to 80% as singletons. The chain couples TRBV6-4 to TRBJ1-5; D remains ambiguous. This receptor was taken from a man aged 18 to 30 in good health and CMV-seronegative. Material for sequencing was PBMCs. The CDR3 DNA reads TGTGCCAGCAGTGACGGCCCTCATCAGCCCCAGCATTTT. Protein: CASSDGPHQPQHF.